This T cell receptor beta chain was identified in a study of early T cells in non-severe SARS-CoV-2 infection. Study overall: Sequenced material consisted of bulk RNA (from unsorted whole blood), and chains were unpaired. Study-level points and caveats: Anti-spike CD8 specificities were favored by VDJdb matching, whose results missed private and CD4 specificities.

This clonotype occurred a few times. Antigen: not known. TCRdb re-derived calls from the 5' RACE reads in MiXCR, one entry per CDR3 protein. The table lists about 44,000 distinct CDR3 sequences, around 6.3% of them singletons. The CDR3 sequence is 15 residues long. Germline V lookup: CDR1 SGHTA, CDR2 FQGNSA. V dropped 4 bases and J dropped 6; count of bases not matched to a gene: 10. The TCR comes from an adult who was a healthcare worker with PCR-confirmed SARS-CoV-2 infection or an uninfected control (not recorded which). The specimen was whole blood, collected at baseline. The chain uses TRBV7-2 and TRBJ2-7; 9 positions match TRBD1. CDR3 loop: CASSSTVRGQGEQYF. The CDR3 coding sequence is TGTGCCAGCAGCTCCACGGTCCGGGGACAGGGCGAGCAGTACTTC. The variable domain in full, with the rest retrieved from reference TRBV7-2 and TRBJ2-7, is GAGVSQSPSNKVTEKGKDVELRCDPISGHTALYWYRQSLGQGLEFLIYFQGNSAPDKSGLPSDRFSAERTGGSVSTLTIQRTQQEDSAVYLCASSSTVRGQGEQYFGPGTRLTVT.